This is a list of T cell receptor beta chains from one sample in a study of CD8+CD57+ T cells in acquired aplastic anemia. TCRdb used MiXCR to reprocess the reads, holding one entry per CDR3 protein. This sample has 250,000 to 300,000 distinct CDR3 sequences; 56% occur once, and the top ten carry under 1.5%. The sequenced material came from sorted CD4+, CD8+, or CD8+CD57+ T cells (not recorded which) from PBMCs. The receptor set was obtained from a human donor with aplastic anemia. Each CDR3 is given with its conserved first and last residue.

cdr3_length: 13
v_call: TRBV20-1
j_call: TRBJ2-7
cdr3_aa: CSAIAGGPNEQYF

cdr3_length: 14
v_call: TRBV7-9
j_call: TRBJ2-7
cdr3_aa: CASSPRVGSYEQYF

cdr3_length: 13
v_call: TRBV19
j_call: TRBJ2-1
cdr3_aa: CASSWAGDNEQFF

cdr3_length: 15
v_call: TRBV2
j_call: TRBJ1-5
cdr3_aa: CASRRDRGERQPQHF

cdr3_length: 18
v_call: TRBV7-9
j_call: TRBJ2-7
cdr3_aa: CASSLALLASGSSGEQYF

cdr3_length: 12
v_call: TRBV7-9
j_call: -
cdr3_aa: CASTRPGGEQYF

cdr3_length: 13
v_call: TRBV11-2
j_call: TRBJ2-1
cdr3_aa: CASGRTIYNEQFF

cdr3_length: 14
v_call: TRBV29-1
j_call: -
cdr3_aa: CSVEEGLAHHEQYF

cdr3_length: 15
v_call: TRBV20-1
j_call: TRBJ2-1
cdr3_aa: CSASSGSGSYNEQFF

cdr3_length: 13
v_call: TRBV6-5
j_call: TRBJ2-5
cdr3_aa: CASSYGFEETQYF

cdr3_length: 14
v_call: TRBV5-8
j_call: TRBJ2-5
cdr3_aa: CASSFPETVETQYF

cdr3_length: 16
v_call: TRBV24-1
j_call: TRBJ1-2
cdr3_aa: CATSARTGGSQYGYTF

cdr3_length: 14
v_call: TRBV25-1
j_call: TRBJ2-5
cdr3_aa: CASSERGFGGTQYF

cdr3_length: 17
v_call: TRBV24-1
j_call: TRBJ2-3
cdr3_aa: CATSEPPGLADTDTQYF

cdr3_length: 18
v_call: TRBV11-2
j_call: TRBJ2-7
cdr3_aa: CASSPGTSGGPVLWEQYF

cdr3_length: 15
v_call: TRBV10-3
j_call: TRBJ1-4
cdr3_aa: CASSYSQGLNEKLFF

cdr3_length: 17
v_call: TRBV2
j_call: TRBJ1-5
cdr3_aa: CASSESPGELSNQPQHF

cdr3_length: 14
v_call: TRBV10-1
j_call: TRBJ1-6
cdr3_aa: CASSRDRGNSPLHF